A single TCR beta chain is shown here with its context. The CDR3 runs 18 residues. Generated by immunoSEQ multiplex PCR, the TCRdb table keeps only in-frame clones and is missing some. Of about 43,000 clones listed, 85% to 90% are singletons. The entry originates in a study of T cell changes during pregnancy in multiple sclerosis. The origin of this receptor is a female donor in good health, enrolled as a control in a pregnancy study. The V gene is TRBV21-1, the J gene TRBJ2-1; TRBD2 was called by the table and not checked on the DNA. TRBV21-1 constitutes a pseudogene. The starting material was peripheral blood, obtained in the second trimester of pregnancy. The CDR3 is CASSKALPSGGQYNEQFF. The DNA for the CDR3 is TGTGCCAGCAGCAAAGCGCTGCCTAGCGGGGGCCAATACAATGAGCAGTTCTTC.